The 27 T cell receptor beta chains below come from one sample, sequenced in a study of blood T cells in healthy people across ages. It was with a sample-barcoded 5' primer and a J-beta primer mix that a second PCR of roughly 7 to 12 cycles was run. TCRdb used MiXCR to reprocess the 5' RACE reads, holding one entry per CDR3 protein. The sample lists 1.5 million to 2 million distinct CDR3 sequences, approximately 28% occurring once. Sequenced sample: blood. The receptors derive from a woman in her twenties or thirties in good health.

This sequence joins TRBV27 and TRBJ1-6, with 7 positions matching TRBD1. After removal of 5 bases from V and 10 bases from J, the junction contained 23 bases not matched to a gene. CDR1 is MNHEY and CDR2 is SMNVEV in the germline V gene (reference sequence). The CDR3 is 19 amino acids. The DNA of the CDR3 is TGTGCCAGCAGTCCATTATCCGGGACAGCGGACCTTTGGGGGTCACCCCTCCACTTT. Protein product: CASSPLSGTADLWGSPLHF.

The chain links TRBV9 to TRBJ2-7; D gene ambiguous. The CDR3 has 16 amino acids. Germline V lookup: CDR1 SGDLS, CDR2 YYNGEE. The ends were cut back, 0 bases at V and 3 bases at J, with 16 bases in the middle. CDR3 nucleotides: TGTGCCAGCAGCGTAGGGTCAACGGTTGCGTTCTACGAGCAGTACTTC. Translation: CASSVGSTVAFYEQYF.

This clonotype was counted many times. The chain has TRBV9 and TRBJ2-1; D is perhaps TRBD2 (5 bases). The CDR3 length is 15 residues. The V gene's germline CDR1 is SGDLS and CDR2 YYNGEE. Trimming took off 2 bases at V and 7 bases at J, with 16 bases between the two ends. CDR3 region: CASSVVGSVGNEQFF. The CDR3 coding sequence is TGTGCCAGCAGCGTCGTTGGGAGCGTCGGAAATGAGCAGTTCTTC.

This clonotype came up a few times. Germline is not matched at one junction end, which may reflect a read error. The chain has TRBV7-9 and TRBJ2-1, with 7 bases aligning to TRBD1. The CDR3 has 15 residues. CDR1 is SEHNR and CDR2 is FQNEAQ in the germline V gene (reference sequence). CDR3 in amino acids: CAGRPTGKGNNEQFF. CDR3 DNA sequence: TGTGCCGGCAGACCGACAGGGAAGGGGAACAATGAGCAGTTCTTC.

The chain combines TRBV24-1 with TRBJ1-2; D gene ambiguous. Germline CDR1 and CDR2: KGHDR and SFDVKD. Trimming left V 4 bases short and J 4 bases short, with 9 bases between. The CDR3 length is 13 residues. The CDR3 DNA is TGTGCCACCAGTGAGACCGGCAGCTATGGCTACACCTTC. Its translation: CATSETGSYGYTF.

In regard to this clonotype: A much larger clone lies one base from this, so it may be a read error. The V gene is TRBV6-2 or TRBV6-3, the J gene TRBJ2-1, with a tentative D call TRBD1 (5 bases). The V end was cut by 0 bases, the J end by 10 bases, with 19 bases between. This CDR3 is built from 16 residues. Germline CDR1 MNHEY, CDR2 SVGEGT. The CDR3 here is CASSYSAGRRSYEQFF. CDR3 DNA: TGTGCCAGCAGTTACTCAGCAGGGCGAAGATCCTACGAGCAGTTCTTC.

Here the CDR3 DNA reads TGCGCCAGCAGCCAAGGAATAAGGACGGAGAACACCGGGGAGCTGTTTTTT. Its translation is CASSQGIRTENTGELFF. The chain uses TRBV4-3 and TRBJ2-2; D is unresolved. Germline loops: CDR1 LGHNA, CDR2 YSLEER. V was clipped by 1 base and J by 1 base, with 13 bases between them. The CDR3 spans 17 residues.

This clonotype was observed at least ten times. The CDR3 nucleotides are TGTGCCACCAGCAGCCTGCTGGGCTACGAGCAGTACTTC. Translating gives CATSSLLGYEQYF. The chain links TRBV15 to TRBJ2-7; D is uncertain. With 3 bases removed from V and 3 bases from J, the gap between germline ends came to 9 bases. This CDR3 region has 13 residues. Germline CDR1 reads LNHNV; CDR2 reads YYDKDF (reference sequence).

Concerning this clonotype itself: An end of the junction does not agree with germline; a read error may underlie this. This chain uses TRBV7-3 with TRBJ2-1; D could derive from TRBD1 or TRBD2 (8 bases each). The CDR3 has 19 amino acids. Germline V gene sequence: CDR1 SGHTA, CDR2 FQGTGA. CDR3 DNA: TGTGCCAGCAGCTTCGGACAGGGTAGTAGCGGGGTCTCCTACAATGGGCAGTTCTTC. Translated: CASSFGQGSSGVSYNGQFF.

As to this clonotype: At one end, the junction sequence differs from germline, possibly due to a read error. The chain has TRBV7-6 and TRBJ2-1; possible D gene TRBD2, 7 bases. The CDR3 is 19 residues long. Germline CDR1 and CDR2: SGHVS and FNYEAQ. CDR3 nucleotide sequence: TGTGCCGGCAGCTTAGACGGCGGGGGCGCCATGGGCTCCTACAATGAGCAGTTCTTC. It codes for CAGSLDGGGAMGSYNEQFF.

The genes are TRBV10-3 and TRBJ2-1; 10 nucleotides align to TRBD1. CDR1 and CDR2 (germline): ENHRY, SYGVKD. The V segment lost 2 bases and the J segment 5 bases; nucleotides outside the gene matches: 3. This CDR3 has 15 residues. Here the CDR3 DNA reads TGTGCCATCAGTGAGGGGACAGGGGTAGACAATGAGCAGTTCTTC. It encodes CAISEGTGVDNEQFF.

The J gene is TRBJ2-4, the V gene TRBV18; D remains ambiguous. The J call may be incorrect, as the DNA end agrees better with TRBJ2-7. Germline V gene data show CDR1 as KGHSH and CDR2 as LQKENI. The CDR3 is made up of 15 amino acids. The CDR3 region is CASSPWSTEDYEQYF. The CDR3 DNA follows: TGTGCCAGCTCACCTTGGAGTACAGAAGACTACGAGCAGTACTTC.

J is TRBJ1-5 and V is TRBV6-1; D uncertain. This CDR3 contains 14 residues. The V end lost 1 base, the J end lost 5 bases, and 9 bases lay between the germline ends. The V gene's germline CDR1 is MNHNS and CDR2 SASEGT. The CDR3 here is CASSEVGYDQPQHF. Here the CDR3 DNA reads TGTGCCAGCAGTGAAGTAGGGTACGATCAGCCCCAGCATTTT.

V is TRBV10-3 and J is TRBJ2-1; D is possibly TRBD2 (6 bases). The germline V gene has CDR1 ENHRY and CDR2 SYGVKD. The CDR3 contains 17 residues. V lost 5 bases to trimming and J lost 0 bases, with 17 bases between them. CDR3 DNA: TGTGCCATCAGTACCGGGACTTCACCCAGCTCCTACAATGAGCAGTTCTTC. Encoded protein: CAISTGTSPSSYNEQFF.

This clonotype was detected once. The CDR3 DNA sequence: TGTGCCACCGCTACATATGAGCAGTTCTTC. Its translation: CATATYEQFF. The chain joins TRBV6-1 to TRBJ2-1; D gene ambiguous. The germline gives CDR1 MNHNS, CDR2 SASEGT. Trimming took off 10 bases at V and 8 bases at J, with 9 bases between the two ends. The CDR3 consists of 10 residues.

The CDR3 loop reads CASSHSGGVDNEQYF. CDR3 coding DNA: TGCGCCAGCAGCCACTCGGGGGGCGTGGACAATGAGCAGTACTTC. This chain joins TRBV4-1 and TRBJ2-5, with D possibly being TRBD2 (7 bases). Germline CDR1 MGHRA, CDR2 YSYEKL. This CDR3 spans 15 amino acids. V lost 3 bases to trimming and J lost 11 bases, with 22 bases between them.

V is TRBV15 and J is TRBJ2-3; D is possibly TRBD2 (7 bases). CDR1 and CDR2 from the germline V gene are LNHNV and YYDKDF (reference sequence). V shed 5 bases and J shed 2 bases, with 17 bases lying between them. This CDR3 region has 16 residues. The CDR3 coding sequence is TGTGCCACCAGCTCCCCCCGGGGGGCCCTCACAGATACGCAGTATTTT. The encoded protein is CATSSPRGALTDTQYF.

A few counts support this clonotype. This chain joins TRBV29-1 and TRBJ1-1; possible D gene TRBD1, 6 bases. Germline CDR1 SQVTM, CDR2 ANQGSEA. V dropped 7 bases and J dropped 11 bases, with 26 bases sitting between them. The CDR3 spans 14 residues. The DNA for the CDR3 is TGCAGCGCCCACCGGGGGGGGCGCGAGAACATTGCTTTCTTT. This sequence encodes CSAHRGGRENIAFF.

V gene TRBV6-5 combines with J gene TRBJ1-1; no clear D gene. Trimming removed 6 bases from V and 0 bases from J, with 17 bases in between. This CDR3 is built from 16 residues. Germline loops: CDR1 MNHEY, CDR2 SVGAGI. The CDR3 DNA reads TGTGCCAGCAGCCTCAATTGGGCGCGGGTGAACACTGAAGCTTTCTTT. Its translation is CASSLNWARVNTEAFF.

This clonotype was counted many times. The chain uses TRBV15 and TRBJ2-1; D not resolved. The CDR3 totals 16 residues. Per germline, CDR1 LNHNV and CDR2 YYDKDF (reference sequence). With 5 bases removed from V and 5 bases from J, the gap between germline ends came to 19 bases. CDR3 in DNA: TGTGCCACCAGCTCTCGGTCGCGGTCGTTAAACAATGAGCAGTTCTTC. The encoded protein is CATSSRSRSLNNEQFF. Complete variable domain (other parts from reference TRBV15 and TRBJ2-1): DAMVIQNPRYQVTQFGKPVTLSCSQTLNHNVMYWYQQKSSQAPKLLFHYYDKDFNNEADTPDNFQSRRPNTSFCFLDIRSPGLGDTAMYLCATSSRSRSLNNEQFFGPGTRLTVL.

This rearrangement joins TRBV15 to TRBJ1-5, with D possibly being TRBD1 (6 bases). The CDR3 has 15 amino acids. Trimming stripped 3 bases from V and 7 bases from J, with 16 bases between. Germline V gives CDR1 LNHNV, CDR2 YYDKDF (reference sequence). CDR3 DNA: TGTGCCACCAGCAGCGAAACAGGGACGGGGCAGCCCCAGCATTTT. Its translation: CATSSETGTGQPQHF.

This clonotype was observed a handful of times. The chain recombines TRBV6-5 with TRBJ2-3, with a tentative D call TRBD2 (6 bases). V lost 0 bases, J lost 5 bases, and 9 bases lay in between. This CDR3 is built from 14 residues. Germline CDR1 and CDR2: MNHEY and SVGAGI. As DNA, the CDR3 is TGTGCCAGCAGTTACTCGCCAGCGGGAGATACGCAGTATTTT. Protein sequence: CASSYSPAGDTQYF.

This rearrangement joins TRBV12-5 to TRBJ1-1; D gene uncertain. Germline V gives CDR1 LGHNT, CDR2 FRNRAP. Trimming took 0 bases from V and 7 from J, leaving 6 bases between them. The CDR3 has 12 amino acids. Written as DNA, the CDR3 is TGTGCTAGTGGTTTGGTTGACAATGAAGCTTTCTTT. Translating gives CASGLVDNEAFF.

This clonotype is a singleton in its sample. A much larger clone lies one base from this, so it may be a read error. The CDR3 spells CSVEGGKGGLNEQYF. The CDR3 bases are TGCAGCGTTGAAGGAGGGAAAGGGGGTCTCAATGAGCAGTACTTC. This chain links TRBV29-1 with TRBJ2-4; weak D call: TRBD1 (6 bases). V was pared by 1 base and J by 13 bases, with 23 bases between. Germline V gene data show CDR1 as SQVTM and CDR2 as ANQGSEA. CDR3 length: 15 residues.

The table lists this clonotype with a few counts. This sequence joins TRBV7-9 and TRBJ2-6; D gene uncertain. V was cut by 4 bases and J by 0 bases, with 19 bases left in between. CDR1 and CDR2 (germline): SEHNR, FQNEAQ (reference sequence). The CDR3 is 19 residues long. In DNA form, the CDR3 reads TGTGCCAGCAGCTCCCGGACGGAAACCTGGAGCTCTGGGGCCAACGTCCTGACTTTC. As protein: CASSSRTETWSSGANVLTF.

This clonotype was seen a few times. This chain uses TRBV1 with TRBJ2-6. TRBV1 is labeled a pseudogene. This CDR3 region has 16 residues. The CDR3 region is CTSSHPDRSGANVLTF. CDR3 coding DNA: TGCACCAGCAGCCATCCTGACAGGTCTGGGGCCAACGTCCTGACTTTC.

This clonotype was detected only a few times. This chain joins TRBV12-3 or TRBV12-4 and TRBJ1-2, with no clear D. Trimming pared 7 bases from V and 4 bases from J, leaving 13 bases between. The CDR3 extends over 13 amino acids. CDR3 DNA sequence: TGTGCCAGCACCCCTGCGGGAGGCTATGGCTACACCTTC. Translation gives CASTPAGGYGYTF.